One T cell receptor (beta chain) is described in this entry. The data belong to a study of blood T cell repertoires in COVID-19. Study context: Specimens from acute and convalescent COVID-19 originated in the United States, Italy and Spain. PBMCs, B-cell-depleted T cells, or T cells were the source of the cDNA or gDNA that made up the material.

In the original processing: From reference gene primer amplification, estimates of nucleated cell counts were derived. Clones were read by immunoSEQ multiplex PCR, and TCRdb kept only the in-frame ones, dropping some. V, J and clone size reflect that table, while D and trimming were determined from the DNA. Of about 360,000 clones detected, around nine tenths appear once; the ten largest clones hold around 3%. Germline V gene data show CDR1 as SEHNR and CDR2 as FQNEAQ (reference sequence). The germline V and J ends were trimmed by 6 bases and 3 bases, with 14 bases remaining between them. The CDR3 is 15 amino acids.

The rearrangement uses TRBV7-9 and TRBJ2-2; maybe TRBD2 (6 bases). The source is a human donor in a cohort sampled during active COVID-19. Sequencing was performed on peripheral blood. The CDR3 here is CASRTRDWYTGELFF. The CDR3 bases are TGTGCCAGCAGAACCCGGGACTGGTACACCGGGGAGCTGTTTTTT.